This record covers a single TCR beta chain. Its recognized antigen is unknown. No clone much larger than this one lies a single base away; base qualities are absent. This record comes from a study of shared clonotypes between healthy human individuals (dated by TCRdb to 2020 to 2022). The study in broad terms: The cohort included a few men and two women between 18 and 49 years of age. For each donor, three plates each were used for CD4 naive and CD4 memory, two plates were used for CD8 naive, and one plate was used for CD8 memory. To estimate repertoire size and how much clonotype sharing occurs between individuals, the study deeply sequenced the blood TCR repertoires of roughly 5 healthy adults. To increase sequencing depth and limit assay-specific biases, TCR repertoire library preparation and sequencing were carried out by different laboratories using diverse techniques. Per donor, leukapheresis produced somewhere between about 0.85 and 9.5 billion PBMCs.

The donors were healthy, HIV-negative adults who had no recently reported acute infections or vaccinations. Only Caucasian adults living in Nashville, Tennessee, USA were represented among the donors. CD4+ T cells were enriched through magnetic negative selection, after which naive cells were positively selected on CD45RA and the remaining negative fraction served as the memory subset. Blood was obtained by leukapheresis, after which PBMCs were separated by Ficoll-Histopaque density gradient centrifugation and cryopreserved in liquid nitrogen vapor phase. Analytical flow cytometry was used to check the purity and quantity of every magnetically sorted T cell population. Genomic DNA was isolated from every sorted fraction and measured by UV absorbance on a Nanodrop 2000c. Using the deep immunoSEQ assay, multiplex PCR amplified TCR CDR3 regions from genomic DNA. Extracted genomic DNA from each cell subset was spread evenly across all wells of several immunoSEQ 96-well plates, with each plate serving as a replicate. For sorted subsets, around 200 ng genomic DNA, equal to 30,000 to 35,000 T cell genomes, was loaded into each replicate PCR. Purified libraries were quantified with a Qubit 3.0 fluorometer, sized on a Bioanalyzer 2100, and re-quantified with the KAPA Library Quantification kit. Every immunoSEQ 96-well plate was sequenced on a separate single-read 150-cycle Illumina NextSeq 550 flow cell. The study's processing was this. Because the immunoSEQ output held only junctional sequences and lacked quality scores, the filtering could not match the filtering applied to full-length reads. Sequences were annotated with PyIR, a Python wrapper for IgBLAST v1.9, using IMGT germline references to assign V/J genes and CDR3. Reads with weak V/J assignments (E-value above 1e-6), missing CDR3, stop codons, out-of-frame junctions, or ambiguous translated residues were removed. A V3J clonotype was defined by an identical inferred V gene, J gene, and CDR3 amino acid sequence. The percentage overlap between two repertoires was calculated by dividing the number of shared unique clonotypes by the size of the smaller repertoire. Repertoire richness was assessed with RTK rarefaction, the Chao1 estimator, and Recon v2.1 estimates of unobserved clonotypes. For all TCRbeta clonotypes obtained by the gDNA method from a handful of donors, generation probabilities were computed with OLGA. TCRdb's version of the immuneACCESS table is confined to in-frame rearrangements and falls short of the full clone set. An unresolved V gene accounts for under half of the shortfall where checked; the remainder is of unknown origin. V, J and clone size were drawn from that table, and D and trimming were deduced from the DNA. The sample table contains approximately 980,000 clones; only one count was recorded for roughly 72% of them. Roughly 1.5% of the sample rests with the top ten.

Paper-wide results and their limitations: Compared with non-shared clonotypes, the clonotypes found in all four sorted-subset donors had higher generation probabilities. Sampling was restricted to blood, and TCR repertoires in tissues likely differ from the TCR repertoires found in blood. Around 5.4% of naive CD4, 3% to 3.5% of naive CD8, approximately 2% of memory CD4, and less than 0.45% of memory CD8 clonotypes were shared across several donors. Based on pairwise subsampling, the degree of clonotype sharing among donors was expected to be affected by sequencing depth. Even with the large sequencing depth, rarefaction of the sorted-subset datasets indicated that sequencing was incomplete. Estimated clonotype richness was generally larger for naive than for memory subsets. Because the study included only a small number of donors, the genetic and exposure-history diversity represented was limited.

The CDR3 contains 18 residues, cysteine and phenylalanine counted. Only CDR3 DNA is held: 54 bases, read in frame from base 1. V is cut back by 4 bases and J by 4 bases, with 15 bases in the junction unmatched. The germline V gene provides CDR1 LGHNA and CDR2 YNFKEQ. This chain joins TRBV4-2 to TRBJ2-5; 10 bases in the junction line up with TRBD1. This TCR came from a man younger than 35 in good health. Sequencing used memory CD4+ T cells sorted from blood. The meaning of the sample's cell subset or site label: CD45RA-negative fraction. The CDR3 protein sequence reads: CASSRFKPTGQGLETQYF. At the DNA level, the sequence is TGTGCCAGCAGCCGATTTAAGCCTACGGGACAGGGGTTAGAGACCCAGTACTTC.